The clone carrying this T cell receptor beta chain was recorded at least ten times. Its antigen is as yet unknown. Germline values: CDR1 SGHDN, CDR2 FVKESK. There are 17 residues in the CDR3. V was clipped by 0 bases and J by 8 bases, with 22 bases between them. A universal primer site arose from template switching, and cDNA bore unique molecular identifiers. TCRdb reanalysed the 5' RACE reads using MiXCR and keeps one entry per CDR3 protein. The sample carries 200,000 to 250,000 distinct CDR3 sequences, roughly 7% recorded once. These data originate in a study of identical twins. Study-wide results and caveats: The same donors were not followed; conclusions instead depended on cross-sectional statistical analysis. Twin sharing of out-of-frame TCR alpha was underestimated by models in monozygotic pairs. Reduced insertions were recorded for abundant cord blood beta clonotypes, with no such pattern in memory repertoires.

These same records also appear under a second study, on yellow fever vaccine responses in identical twins.

The clonotype comes from a young woman in good health. The specimen sequenced was memory (CD45RO+) T cells sorted from blood. This sequence joins TRBV14 and TRBJ1-2, with D uncertain. The CDR3 protein is CASSQDHSPFGVEGYTF. The CDR3 nucleotides are TGTGCCAGCAGCCAAGACCACAGCCCTTTCGGGGTAGAGGGCTACACCTTC.